What follows describes a single T cell receptor beta chain. Its antigen is not known. This entry is derived from a study of T cell responses to AZD1222 COVID-19 vaccine. As for the study in general: Investigators merged groups given second doses at roughly 4 or roughly 12 weeks. Study observations and caveats: A mostly white British donor set with more females was recruited, and clonal diversity was possibly underestimated. The reported proportion of spike-specific TCRs targeting unmutated variant regions was nearly half. Recipients of two AZD1222 doses showed rising Spike-specific TCR breadth and depth.

Measured with immunoSEQ multiplex PCR; TCRdb has only the in-frame clones, and not every one. Of roughly 100,000 clones detected, about nine tenths appear once; the ten largest clones hold approximately 4.7%. CDR3 length: 15 amino acids. Trimming stripped 7 bases from V and 0 bases from J, with 10 bases between. Looked up from germline, CDR1 is MNHEY and CDR2 is SVGAGI. The clonotype was recovered from an adult in good health. Material: peripheral blood, obtained on day 0 of AZD1222 vaccination. The V call is TRBV6-5, the J call TRBJ1-6; maybe TRBD1 (5 bases). The CDR3 nucleotides are TGTGCCAGCACCAGGGACCTCTCCTATAATTCACCCCTCCACTTT. It codes for CASTRDLSYNSPLHF.